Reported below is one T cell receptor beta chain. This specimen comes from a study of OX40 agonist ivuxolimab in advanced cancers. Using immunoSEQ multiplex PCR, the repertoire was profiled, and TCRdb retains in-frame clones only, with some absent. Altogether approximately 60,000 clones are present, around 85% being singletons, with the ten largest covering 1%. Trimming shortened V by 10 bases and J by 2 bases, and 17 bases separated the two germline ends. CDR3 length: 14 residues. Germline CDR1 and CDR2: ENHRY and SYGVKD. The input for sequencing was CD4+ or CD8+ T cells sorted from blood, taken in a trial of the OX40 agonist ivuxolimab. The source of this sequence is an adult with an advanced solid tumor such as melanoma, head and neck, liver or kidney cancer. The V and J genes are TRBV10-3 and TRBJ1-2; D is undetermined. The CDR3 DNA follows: TGTGCCACATCCTCGGGATTAGAAAACTATGGCTACACCTTC. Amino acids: CATSSGLENYGYTF.